This T cell receptor beta chain was retrieved from a study of blood T cell repertoires in COVID-19. At the level of the study: Researchers got acute and convalescent COVID-19 samples from the United States, Italy and Spain. The cDNA or gDNA used as material had been derived from T cells, B-cell-depleted T cells, or PBMCs.

Original handling: Scientists estimated how many nucleated cells there were by amplifying reference gene primers. The assay was immunoSEQ multiplex PCR, and TCRdb's table has in-frame clones only and misses some. That table gives V, J and clone size, and the DNA gave D and trimming. Here the sample spans more than 100,000 clones, about 90% being singletons. This clone was counted a few times. The ends were cut back, 5 bases at V and 5 bases at J, with 10 bases in the middle. Germline V gene lookup returns CDR1 LGHNA and CDR2 YNFKEQ. The CDR3 runs 13 residues. Sequenced input: peripheral blood. The chain joins TRBV4-2 to TRBJ1-5, with D uncertain. The TCR comes from a woman in her 50s with active or convalescent COVID-19. DNA of the CDR3: TGTGCCAGCAGCTATACAAGCGATCAGCCCCAGCATTTT. Encoded protein: CASSYTSDQPQHF.